What follows are 32 T cell receptor beta chains derived from one specimen sequenced in a study of human T cells and chemical hapten exposure. Sample time point: pre-sensitization, week 0. This sample's treatment: therapeutic diphenylcyclopropenone sensitization with weekly scalp DPC. Each CDR3 protein is one row after TCRdb ran MiXCR on the RACE reads. This table holds around 350,000 distinct CDR3 sequences, over 5% found once. The input for sequencing was whole blood, taken in connection with sensitization to the hapten diphenylcyclopropenone (DPC). These receptors all come from a woman aged 18-30 years with alopecia areata. Some clones in this sample may be carry-over from other donors' samples.

This chain connects TRBV10-3 to TRBJ1-2; 11 bases match TRBD1. Germline V gene data show CDR1 as ENHRY and CDR2 as SYGVKD. The CDR3 is made up of 14 amino acids. V shed 4 bases, J shed 5 bases, and the junction held 3 bases outside the gene matches. The CDR3 DNA is TGTGCCATCAGTGCGGGGACAGGGGGTTATGGCTACACCTTC. Encoded protein: CAISAGTGGYGYTF.

In this sample, this clonotype turned up many times. For the CDR3, the DNA is TGTGCCAGCTCACCATTCGACCGATCTTATGCAACTAATGAAAAACTGTTTTTT. It encodes CASSPFDRSYATNEKLFF. This sequence joins TRBV18 and TRBJ1-4; D not resolved. The germline gives CDR1 KGHSH, CDR2 LQKENI. The CDR3 length is 18 residues. V was cut by 2 bases and J by 0 bases, with 16 bases left in between.

This clonotype was recorded many times. This chain joins TRBV6-1 and TRBJ2-7, with a weak D call TRBD2 (5 bases). The CDR3 is 15 residues long. V gave up 0 bases and J gave up 0 bases, with 9 bases separating them. The germline gives CDR1 MNHNS, CDR2 SASEGT. The CDR3 loop reads CASSEAAGISYEQYF. Written as DNA, the CDR3 is TGTGCCAGCAGTGAAGCGGCCGGGATCTCCTACGAGCAGTACTTC.

The sample holds many counts of this clonotype. J is TRBJ2-5 and V is TRBV29-1; the D is unclear. CDR1 and CDR2 from the germline V gene are SQVTM and ANQGSEA. Trimming cost V 1 base and J 4 bases, with 7 bases left between them. CDR3 size: 12 residues. Here the CDR3 DNA reads TGCAGCGTTGAAGGCCAGTCAGAGACCCAGTACTTC. Translation gives CSVEGQSETQYF.

This clonotype was seen many times. The rearrangement links TRBV10-3 to TRBJ2-3; D gene unclear. The CDR3 runs to 14 residues. Trimming took 1 base from V and 0 from J, leaving 5 bases between them. Germline values: CDR1 ENHRY, CDR2 SYGVKD. Here the CDR3 DNA reads TGTGCCATCAGTGAGTACTCTAGCACAGATACGCAGTATTTT. Its translation is CAISEYSSTDTQYF.

The table lists this clonotype with a few counts. The chain combines TRBV3-1 with TRBJ1-1; TRBD1 is a possible D gene (5 bases). The V gene lost 5 bases and the J gene lost 4 bases, with 17 bases spanning the gap. Per germline, CDR1 LGHDT and CDR2 YNNKEL (reference sequence). This CDR3 comprises 15 residues. Here the CDR3 reads CASSFSSAGTTEAFF. The CDR3 DNA reads as TGTGCCAGCAGCTTCAGCTCTGCGGGGACCACTGAAGCTTTCTTT.

The chain joins TRBV7-9 to TRBJ1-2; D is ambiguous. Deletions cut 4 bases from V and 6 bases from J, with 18 bases between. The length of the CDR3 is 15 residues. Per the germline V gene, CDR1 is SEHNR and CDR2 is FQNEAQ (reference sequence). This chain's CDR3 is CASSYRFGQRHGYTF. The CDR3 DNA reads as TGTGCCAGCAGCTACCGGTTTGGCCAGCGACATGGCTACACCTTC.

This clonotype was detected ten times or more. V usage is TRBV4-2 and J usage is TRBJ1-5; D uncertain. Germline V gene lookup returns CDR1 LGHNA and CDR2 YNFKEQ. CDR3 length: 15 residues. Trimming left V 1 base short and J 0 bases short, with 7 bases between. The CDR3 loop reads CASSQGQDSNQPQHF. The CDR3 region has the DNA TGTGCCAGCAGCCAAGGGCAGGATAGCAATCAGCCCCAGCATTTT.

This chain connects TRBV15 to TRBJ1-5; 10 bases are shared with TRBD1. This CDR3 spans 17 amino acids. Trimming took 5 bases from V and 3 from J; bases not matched to a gene: 10. Germline CDR1 and CDR2: LNHNV and YYDKDF (reference sequence). The CDR3, as DNA: TGTGCCACCAGCTCCCGGAGACAGGGGGCCGCCAATCAGCCCCAGCATTTT. Its protein is CATSSRRQGAANQPQHF.

This clonotype turned up a few times. The V call is TRBV12-5, the J call TRBJ2-7; TRBD2 matches at 9 bases. Germline V gene lookup returns CDR1 LGHNT and CDR2 FRNRAP. The CDR3 is 17 residues long. V dropped 2 bases and J dropped 3; count of bases not matched to a gene: 11. This CDR3 is CASGLSPFSGGIYEQYF. DNA for the CDR3: TGTGCTAGTGGTTTGAGTCCATTCAGCGGGGGGATCTACGAGCAGTACTTC.

This clonotype was observed a single time. The chain carries TRBV2 and TRBJ2-2; no clear D. Trimming left V 9 bases short and J 7 bases short, with 3 bases between. Per germline, CDR1 SNHLY and CDR2 FYNNEI. This CDR3 region has 9 residues. CDR3 in amino acids: CASHGELFF. The CDR3 DNA reads as TGTGCCAGTCACGGGGAGCTGTTTTTT.

The sample holds many counts of this clonotype. The genes are TRBV4-2 and TRBJ2-3; TRBD2 matches at 8 bases. The CDR3 runs 18 residues. With V trimmed by 0 bases and J by 4 bases, 12 bases remained unmatched. Per germline, CDR1 LGHNA and CDR2 YNFKEQ. This chain's CDR3 is CASSQEAWGSGVADTQYF. The CDR3 region has the DNA TGTGCCAGCAGCCAAGAAGCTTGGGGTAGCGGGGTAGCAGATACGCAGTATTTT.

The rearrangement links TRBV7-2 to TRBJ2-1, with D possibly matching TRBD1 (6 bases). The CDR3 is made up of 15 amino acids. V lost 1 base to trimming and J lost 7 bases, with 14 bases between them. Germline CDR1 is SGHTA and CDR2 is FQGNSA. Written as DNA, the CDR3 is TGTGCCAGCAGCTTAGGACAGGTCGAGGGGAATGAGCAGTTCTTC. It yields the protein CASSLGQVEGNEQFF.

This chain uses TRBV6-6 with TRBJ2-7, with no clear D. The V gene's germline CDR1 is MNHNY and CDR2 SVGAGI (reference sequence). With 1 base removed from V and 1 base from J, the gap between germline ends came to 5 bases. The CDR3 has 13 amino acids. CDR3 sequence reads: CASSYWGSYEQYF. CDR3 DNA: TGTGCCAGCAGTTACTGGGGTTCCTACGAGCAGTACTTC.

This clonotype was observed at least ten times. The chain joins TRBV5-5 to TRBJ2-1; possibly TRBD1 or TRBD2 for D (5 bases each). Germline lookup yields CDR1 SGHKS and CDR2 YYEKEE (reference sequence). CDR3 length: 18 amino acids. The germline V and J ends were trimmed by 1 base and 4 bases, with 21 bases remaining between them. The CDR3: CASSLRGDSRQKYNEQFF. DNA of the CDR3: TGTGCCAGCAGCTTGAGAGGGGATTCGAGACAGAAATACAATGAGCAGTTCTTC.

This clonotype was counted a few times. The V gene is TRBV4-2, the J gene TRBJ2-2; possibly TRBD1 or TRBD2 for D (6 bases each). Germline V gives CDR1 LGHNA, CDR2 YNFKEQ. This CDR3 is built from 14 residues. V was shortened by 6 bases and J by 3 bases, with 11 bases between the two germline ends. CDR3 nucleotide sequence: TGTGCCAGCAGGGGGGGACAAGACACCGGGGAGCTGTTTTTT. This gives the protein CASRGGQDTGELFF.

This clonotype has ten or more counts. The chain carries TRBV10-3 and TRBJ2-7, with D unresolved. CDR1 and CDR2 from the germline V gene are ENHRY and SYGVKD. This CDR3 contains 13 residues. V was shortened by 4 bases and J by 0 bases, with 7 bases between the two germline ends. This CDR3 is CAISASLSYEQYF. The DNA of the CDR3 is TGTGCCATCAGTGCCTCTCTCTCCTACGAGCAGTACTTC.

The chain is built from TRBV28 and TRBJ2-7; perhaps TRBD1 as D (5 bases). V was clipped by 5 bases and J by 6 bases, with 11 bases between them. The CDR3 is 12 amino acids. The germline V gene has CDR1 MDHEN and CDR2 SYDVKM. The CDR3 spells CASSSSGFEQYF. The DNA for the CDR3 is TGTGCCAGCAGTAGTTCAGGGTTCGAGCAGTACTTC.

The rearrangement uses TRBV7-2 and TRBJ1-5; unclear D gene. Trimming pared 5 bases from V and 3 bases from J, leaving 11 bases between. CDR1 is SGHTA, CDR2 FQGNSA, per germline. The CDR3 consists of 14 residues. CDR3 amino acids: CASSPSGPNQPQHF. The CDR3 bases are TGTGCCAGCAGCCCATCGGGTCCCAATCAGCCCCAGCATTTT.

V is TRBV27 and J is TRBJ2-7; D is uncertain. The CDR3 is 13 residues long. V was trimmed by 0 bases and J by 5 bases, leaving 8 bases between them. The germline gives CDR1 MNHEY, CDR2 SMNVEV (reference sequence). CDR3 sequence reads: CASSLSTVNEQYF. CDR3 sequence (DNA): TGTGCCAGCAGTTTATCAACCGTAAACGAGCAGTACTTC.

The chain employs TRBV28 and TRBJ2-3, with D perhaps matching TRBD2 (7 bases). V lost 4 bases to trimming and J lost 4 bases, with 18 bases between them. The CDR3 spans 16 residues. Germline CDR1 reads MDHEN; CDR2 reads SYDVKM. CDR3 amino acids: CASSSPEGGVADTQYF. In DNA, the CDR3 is TGTGCCAGCAGTTCCCCCGAGGGGGGGGTAGCAGATACGCAGTATTTT.

V gene TRBV10-3 combines with J gene TRBJ2-7; D remains ambiguous. Germline CDR1 is ENHRY and CDR2 is SYGVKD. V gave up 0 bases and J gave up 0 bases, with 12 bases separating them. The CDR3 sequence is 16 residues long. The CDR3 spells CAISESISQSSYEQYF. As DNA, the CDR3 is TGTGCCATCAGTGAGTCCATCTCCCAGAGCTCCTACGAGCAGTACTTC.

This clonotype was counted many times. This chain uses TRBV12-3 or TRBV12-4 with TRBJ2-7, with TRBD1 matching over 12 bases. V shed 6 bases, J shed 3 bases, and the junction held 6 bases outside the gene matches. The CDR3 totals 15 residues. The CDR3 coding sequence is TGTGCCAGCAGCCCTGGGACAGGGGGCCGCTACGAGCAGTACTTC. It is translated as CASSPGTGGRYEQYF.

This clonotype showed up many times. The CDR3 sequence is CASSHATGAQGNQPQHF. The DNA for the CDR3 is TGTGCCAGCAGCCATGCGACAGGGGCCCAGGGCAATCAGCCCCAGCATTTT. The genes are TRBV4-2 and TRBJ1-5, with TRBD1 matching 8 bases. V lost 3 bases to trimming and J lost 2 bases; unmatched junction nucleotides: 9. Germline CDR1 and CDR2: LGHNA and YNFKEQ. The CDR3 loop spans 17 amino acids.

The chain uses TRBV6-2 or TRBV6-3 and TRBJ2-2; possible D gene TRBD1, 6 bases. The CDR3 is 14 residues long. In germline, CDR1 is MNHEY, CDR2 SVGEGT. V lost 7 bases, J lost 3 bases, and 12 bases lay in between. In DNA form, the CDR3 reads TGTGCCAGCAAGGGGACAAGGGACACCGGGGAGCTGTTTTTT. Protein sequence: CASKGTRDTGELFF.

The rearrangement links TRBV28 to TRBJ1-2, with a possible D match to TRBD1 (5 bases). The germline V and J ends were trimmed by 10 bases and 0 bases, with 12 bases remaining between them. The CDR3 contains 13 residues. Germline V gene sequence: CDR1 MDHEN, CDR2 SYDVKM. The CDR3 here is CATLLTANYGYTF. CDR3 in DNA: TGTGCCACCCTTTTGACAGCTAACTATGGCTACACCTTC.

The sample holds a few counts of this clonotype. This rearrangement joins TRBV9 to TRBJ2-3; TRBD2 matches at 15 bases. The germline gives CDR1 SGDLS, CDR2 YYNGEE. The ends lost 2 bases at V and 3 bases at J; junction bases unmatched: 7. The CDR3 loop spans 18 amino acids. The CDR3 DNA is TGTGCCAGCAGCGTCGGGACTAGCGGGGGGCGGATAACAGATACGCAGTATTTT. It is translated as CASSVGTSGGRITDTQYF.

The table lists this clonotype with many counts. The chain recombines TRBV6-5 with TRBJ2-7; 11 nucleotides align to TRBD2. This CDR3 is built from 14 residues. Germline CDR1 reads MNHEY; CDR2 reads SVGAGI. The ends lost 4 bases at V and 7 bases at J; junction bases unmatched: 6. CDR3 in amino acids: CASSSGLAEGEQYF. Here the CDR3 DNA reads TGTGCCAGCAGTTCGGGACTAGCGGAAGGGGAGCAGTACTTC.

J is TRBJ2-3 and V is TRBV11-3, with D unresolved. Trimming stripped 4 bases from V and 4 bases from J, with 15 bases between. The CDR3 loop spans 15 amino acids. The germline V gene has CDR1 SGHNT and CDR2 YENEEA. In nucleotides, the CDR3 is TGTGCCAGCAGCTCTGGTGGTATCCAGGCAGATACGCAGTATTTT. The encoded protein is CASSSGGIQADTQYF.

This clonotype has a count of ten or more. This chain links TRBV27 with TRBJ2-3; D not resolved. CDR1 is MNHEY, CDR2 SMNVEV, per germline (reference sequence). With 7 bases removed from V and 5 bases from J, the gap between germline ends came to 7 bases. The CDR3 sequence is 11 residues long. CDR3 sequence reads: CASKFGDTQYF. CDR3 nucleotide sequence: TGTGCCAGCAAGTTCGGAGATACGCAGTATTTT.

This clonotype turned up a few times. This rearrangement joins TRBV7-2 to TRBJ2-3, with D hard to call. CDR3 length equals 15 residues. Germline loops: CDR1 SGHTA, CDR2 FQGNSA. V lost 3 bases, J lost 7 bases, and 17 bases lay in between. In DNA, the CDR3 is TGTGCCAGCAGCTTGGATTCTGGCCTTGCCTATACGCAGTATTTT. It yields the protein CASSLDSGLAYTQYF. Full variable domain (missing parts from reference TRBV7-2 and TRBJ2-3): GAGVSQSPSNKVTEKGKDVELRCDPISGHTALYWYRQSLGQGLEFLIYFQGNSAPDKSGLPSDRFSAERTGGSVSTLTIQRTQQEDSAVYLCASSLDSGLAYTQYFGPGTRLTVL.

At least ten counts were recorded for this clonotype. The chain recombines TRBV5-6 with TRBJ2-6; 9 bases are shared with TRBD1. Germline V CDR1 and CDR2: SGHDT, YYEEEE. This CDR3 has 19 residues. V lost 0 bases, J lost 0 bases, and 7 bases stayed unmatched. The CDR3 is CASSLEETGGDSGANVLTF. CDR3 sequence (DNA): TGTGCCAGCAGCTTGGAAGAGACAGGGGGAGACTCTGGGGCCAACGTCCTGACTTTC.